A selection of T cell receptor beta chains follows, all from one sample in a study of cytomegalovirus exposure and HLA in healthy donors. Measured with immunoSEQ multiplex PCR; TCRdb has only the in-frame clones, and not every one. The table includes more than 95,000 clones, 70% to 80% detected once. Sequencing was performed on PBMCs. The receptors derive from a man aged 40-55 years in good health and CMV-seronegative. The CDR3 runs from the conserved cysteine through the conserved F or W. A D gene is named only where the DNA matches it firmly. Clone size is not always given. Where it is, it says once, few, many or a class for expanded clones.

clone_size j_call d_call v_call cdr3_nt cdr3_aa
- TRBJ2-1 - TRBV30 TGTGCCTGGAGCGCAGACTGGAGCTCCTACAATGAGCAGTTCTTC CAWSADWSSYNEQFF
- TRBJ2-7 TRBD1 TRBV4-2 TGTGCCAGCAGCCAAGAGACAGGGCTTATCGAGCAGTACTTC CASSQETGLIEQYF
few TRBJ2-2 TRBD2 TRBV9 TGTGCCAGCAACCCTAGCGGGAGCGACACCGGGGAGCTGTTTTTT CASNPSGSDTGELFF
- TRBJ2-2 TRBD2 TRBV6-5 TGTGCCAGCAGTTACTGGGGGGGCACCGGGGAGCTGTTTTTT CASSYWGGTGELFF
- TRBJ1-4 TRBD1 TRBV5-1 TGCGCCAGCAAACTTACGGGGGACAGGCCTAATGAAAAACTGTTTTTT CASKLTGDRPNEKLFF
once TRBJ2-5 - TRBV21-1 TGTGCCAGCAGCGCACACCCTCAGGGGTGGCTAGAGACCCAGTACTTC CASSAHPQGWLETQYF
- TRBJ1-1 TRBD1 TRBV6-4 TGTGCCAGCCCCCCGGGTGGGACAGACATGAACACTGAAGCTTTCTTT CASPPGGTDMNTEAFF
once TRBJ2-7 - TRBV4-2 TGTGCCAGCAGCCAAGAACTTCAGGGCTCCTACGAGCAGTACTTC CASSQELQGSYEQYF
- TRBJ2-2 - TRBV6-1 TGTGCCAGCAGTGAACTAAGGGGCATCGGGGAGCTGTTTTTT CASSELRGIGELFF
- TRBJ2-7 - TRBV28 TGTGCCAGCAGTCCGGGGGGCTTCTCCTACGAGCAGTACTTC CASSPGGFSYEQYF
- TRBJ1-1 TRBD1 TRBV19 TGTGCCAGTAGTCTCGGACAGGGAAACACTGAAGCTTTCTTT CASSLGQGNTEAFF
many TRBJ2-7 - TRBV27 TGTGCCAGCAGCGTCGGGGTTGCCTACGAGCAGTACTTC CASSVGVAYEQYF
- TRBJ1-2 - TRBV7-3 TGTGCCAGCAGCTTCAGGGGAGCAGAGGGCTACACCTTC CASSFRGAEGYTF
- TRBJ2-1 TRBD1 TRBV27 TGTGCCACCGGACAGGCTGGCGAGCAGTTCTTC CATGQAGEQFF
once TRBJ1-2 - TRBV30 TGTGCCTGGGACCAGGGGCAGGGCTATGGCTACACCTTC CAWDQGQGYGYTF
once TRBJ1-2 TRBD1 TRBV9 TGTGCCAGCAGCGTAGTAGAGGGACAGGGGTATGGCTACACCTTC CASSVVEGQGYGYTF
once TRBJ1-6 TRBD1 TRBV5-1 TGCGCCAGCAGCCCCGGGACAGGGGGATTTGGGTCACCCCTCCACTTT CASSPGTGGFGSPLHF
- TRBJ2-7 - TRBV21-1 TGTGCCAGCAGGTCAATACAGGGGTGGGGGGAGCAGTACTTC CASRSIQGWGEQYF
- TRBJ2-5 TRBD2 TRBV7-7 TGTGCTAGCAGCCCTAGCGGTTCTCTGGAGACCCAGTACTTC CASSPSGSLETQYF
- TRBJ2-1 - TRBV21-1 TGTGCCAGCAGCAAGTTGGGGACTAGCGGCATAAATGAGCAGTTCTTC CASSKLGTSGINEQFF
few TRBJ2-7 TRBD2 TRBV27 TGTGCCAGCAGACTAGCGGGGTCTTGGGAGCAGTACTTC CASRLAGSWEQYF
- TRBJ2-1 TRBD2 TRBV15 TGTGCCACCAGCAGAGGTAGCGGGGGGCGATACAATGAGCAGTTCTTC CATSRGSGGRYNEQFF
once TRBJ1-3 - TRBV13 TGTGCCAGCAGCCTAGAATCGGGAAACACCATATATTTT CASSLESGNTIYF
- TRBJ1-4 - TRBV6-1 TGTGCCAGCAGTCACCAGTGGGGCGCGGAAAAACTGTTTTTT CASSHQWGAEKLFF
- TRBJ2-2 TRBD1 TRBV19 TGTGCCAGTAGTATCGGACAGGTCGCCGGGGAGCTGTTTTTT CASSIGQVAGELFF
- TRBJ2-6 - TRBV7-8 TGTGCCAGCAGCTTAGTGTTTAGTGGGGCCAACGTCCTGACTTTC CASSLVFSGANVLTF
once TRBJ2-7 TRBD2 TRBV5-1 TGCGCCAGCAGCACAGGGACTAGCGGGACCCACGAGCAGTACTTC CASSTGTSGTHEQYF
few TRBJ2-1 - TRBV5-4 TGTGCCAGCAGCTTGAGGAGCGGCCAGTACAATGAGCAGTTCTTC CASSLRSGQYNEQFF
- TRBJ2-5 TRBD1 TRBV9 TGTGCCAGCAGCCCACGGGACAGTCAAGAGACCCAGTACTTC CASSPRDSQETQYF
- TRBJ1-3 - TRBV5-6 TGTGCCAGCAGCTGGAGAGTCTCTGGAAACACCATATATTTT CASSWRVSGNTIYF
- TRBJ1-1 - TRBV4-3 TGCGCCAGCAGCCAATTTCCAGACACTGAAGCTTTCTTT CASSQFPDTEAFF
once TRBJ1-1 - TRBV15 TGTGCCACCAGCAGAGATCAGGGGAGCACTGAAGCTTTCTTT CATSRDQGSTEAFF
- TRBJ2-5 - TRBV7-2 TGTGCCAGCAGCTTAGCGGGTGGGGCAGAGACCCAGTACTTC CASSLAGGAETQYF
few TRBJ1-5 - TRBV6-5 TGTGCCAGCCAAGGACGGGCGGGGAATCAGCCCCAGCATTTT CASQGRAGNQPQHF
once TRBJ1-4 - TRBV4-1 TGCGCCAGCAGCCAATACAGGGAGTCTGAAAAACTGTTTTTT CASSQYRESEKLFF
- TRBJ1-2 TRBD1 TRBV10-1 TGCGCCAGCAGTGCTGTTCGGGACAGGGTTGCTGGCTACACCTTC CASSAVRDRVAGYTF
- TRBJ2-7 - TRBV27 TGTGCCAGCGGAGACTACGAGCAGTACTTC CASGDYEQYF
- TRBJ2-7 - TRBV7-9 TGTGCCAGCGGAACCCTCGACAGGCCCTACGAGCAGTACTTC CASGTLDRPYEQYF
few TRBJ1-1 TRBD1 TRBV7-9 TGTGCCAGCAGCCCTCGGGACAGGGGGTATAGCACTGAAGCTTTCTTT CASSPRDRGYSTEAFF
few TRBJ2-1 TRBD2 TRBV6-6 TGTGCCAGCCGACTAGCTTCCGATGAGCAGTTCTTC CASRLASDEQFF